The next 21 T cell receptor beta chains were all read from a single sample in a study of blood T cell repertoires in COVID-19. Measured with immunoSEQ multiplex PCR; TCRdb has only the in-frame clones, and not every one. The sample holds about 260,000 clones; 80% to 90% are singletons and the top ten take roughly 4%. Sequencing was performed on peripheral blood. The receptors here all came from a man aged 55 to 70 with acute or convalescent COVID-19.

In its sample, this clone was seen a few times. The chain is built from TRBV7-9 and TRBJ2-2, with D hard to call. There are 14 residues in the CDR3. V lost 2 bases and J 6 bases, leaving 10 bases between the germline ends. Germline lookup yields CDR1 SEHNR and CDR2 FQNEAQ (reference sequence). The CDR3 coding sequence is TGTGCCAGCAGCTTAAACGCTGCGGCCGGGGAGCTGTTTTTT. Translation gives CASSLNAAAGELFF.

This chain connects TRBV19 to TRBJ2-3; perhaps TRBD2 as D (5 bases). Germline V gene sequence: CDR1 LNHDA, CDR2 SQIVND (reference sequence). CDR3 length equals 17 residues. Between the trimmed V and J ends, which lost 3 bases and 2 bases, there was a span of 18 bases. CDR3 bases: TGTGCCAGTAGTATGGGTTGGATAGGACTTTTCACAGATACGCAGTATTTT. It codes for CASSMGWIGLFTDTQYF. Variable domain in full (rest from reference TRBV19 and TRBJ2-3): DGGITQSPKYLFRKEGQNVTLSCEQNLNHDAMYWYRQDPGQGLRLIYYSQIVNDFQKGDIAEGYSVSREKKESFPLTVTSAQKNPTAFYLCASSMGWIGLFTDTQYFGPGTRLTVL.

V and J are TRBV6-5 and TRBJ1-1; TRBD1 might be the D (5 bases). The CDR3 is 14 residues long. CDR1 MNHEY and CDR2 SVGAGI come from the germline V gene. V was trimmed by 4 bases and J by 5 bases, leaving 14 bases between them. The CDR3 sequence: CASSLGRGGTEAFF. The CDR3 coding sequence is TGTGCCAGCAGTTTAGGGCGGGGGGGGACTGAAGCTTTCTTT.

In its sample, this clone was seen a few times. The rearrangement joins TRBV6-5 to TRBJ2-5, with 9 bases matching TRBD1. This CDR3 spans 15 amino acids. V lost 5 bases and J lost 4; bases outside the gene matches: 8. Germline V lookup: CDR1 MNHEY, CDR2 SVGAGI. CDR3 coding DNA: TGTGCCAGCAGTACCCCGGCGGGACAGGGAGAGACCCAGTACTTC. Its protein product is CASSTPAGQGETQYF.

The V and J genes are TRBV6-5 and TRBJ2-7, with TRBD1 matching 9 bases. V trimming: 3 bases; J trimming: 4 bases; junction bases outside the gene matches: 4. This CDR3 has 14 amino acids. Germline V gene data show CDR1 as MNHEY and CDR2 as SVGAGI. In nucleotides, the CDR3 is TGTGCCAGCAGTTATTCCGGGACAGGGTACGAGCAGTACTTC. This encodes CASSYSGTGYEQYF.

This chain connects TRBV14 to TRBJ2-1; TRBD1 matches at 9 bases. Germline CDR1 reads SGHDN; CDR2 reads FVKESK. The CDR3 length is 14 residues. Trimming cost V 2 bases and J 11 bases; bases outside gene matches: 7. The CDR3 loop reads CASSQIGTGRKQFF. The CDR3 nucleotides read TGTGCCAGCAGCCAAATAGGGACAGGGAGGAAGCAGTTCTTC.

The chain carries TRBV2 and TRBJ2-5; possible D gene TRBD2, 6 bases. V was pared by 2 bases and J by 5 bases, with 12 bases between. CDR1 is SNHLY, CDR2 FYNNEI, per germline. This CDR3 comprises 14 residues. CDR3 coding DNA: TGTGCCAGCAGTGAACGGCGGGGATGGGAGACCCAGTACTTC. Translation: CASSERRGWETQYF. Full variable domain (remainder filled in from reference TRBV2 and TRBJ2-5): EPEVTQTPSHQVTQMGQEVILRCVPISNHLYFYWYRQILGQKVEFLVSFYNNEISEKSEIFDDQFSVERPDGSNFTLKIRSTKLEDSAMYFCASSERRGWETQYFGPGTRLLVL.

This clone was found once. The rearrangement uses TRBV2 and TRBJ1-1; weak D call: TRBD1 (6 bases). From germline, CDR1 is SNHLY and CDR2 FYNNEI. The CDR3 sequence is 15 residues long. The ends were cut back, 5 bases at V and 0 bases at J, with 13 bases in the middle. In DNA, the CDR3 is TGTGCCAGCAGTATACAGGGATTAGTGAACACTGAAGCTTTCTTT. The encoded protein is CASSIQGLVNTEAFF. The full variable domain, in which reference TRBV2 and TRBJ1-1 provide the parts outside the CDR3, is EPEVTQTPSHQVTQMGQEVILRCVPISNHLYFYWYRQILGQKVEFLVSFYNNEISEKSEIFDDQFSVERPDGSNFTLKIRSTKLEDSAMYFCASSIQGLVNTEAFFGQGTRLTVV.

The chain employs TRBV6-2 or TRBV6-3 and TRBJ2-4, with a possible D match to TRBD2 (6 bases). The CDR3 runs 19 residues. Trimming shortened V by 4 bases and J by 8 bases, and 30 bases separated the two germline ends. CDR1 and CDR2 (germline): MNHEY, SVGEGT. CDR3 bases: TGTGCCAGCAGTTCCCGATCCCTTAGCGGAGGAGGAGGTTTAGACATTCAGTACTTC. It encodes CASSSRSLSGGGGLDIQYF.

The chain is built from TRBV5-4 and TRBJ1-1, with D perhaps TRBD1 (5 bases). Trimming removed 4 bases at V and 4 bases at J, with 20 bases between. Germline V lookup: CDR1 SGHNT, CDR2 YYREEE (reference sequence). This CDR3 is 16 amino acids long. CDR3 in amino acids: CASSPSGTPGATEAFF. In DNA form, the CDR3 reads TGTGCCAGCAGCCCTTCCGGGACTCCGGGAGCCACTGAAGCTTTCTTT.

The chain carries TRBV7-6 and TRBJ1-3, with D maybe TRBD1 (6 bases). The V end lost 3 bases, the J end lost 4 bases, and 22 bases lay between the germline ends. The CDR3 runs to 18 residues. CDR1 is SGHVS and CDR2 is FNYEAQ in the germline V gene. CDR3 coding DNA: TGTGCCAGCAGCTTTGGCACGGGACACTCCCCTTTGGGAAACACCATATATTTT. Translating it yields CASSFGTGHSPLGNTIYF.

This chain links TRBV19 with TRBJ2-2, with 8 bases lining up with TRBD1. CDR1 LNHDA and CDR2 SQIVND come from the germline V gene (reference sequence). After removal of 1 base from V and 5 bases from J, the junction contained 6 bases not matched to a gene. The CDR3 consists of 16 residues. CDR3 bases: TGTGCCAGTAGTATAGGGACAGGGAGGACAACCGGGGAGCTGTTTTTT. Its protein product is CASSIGTGRTTGELFF.

The chain employs TRBV9 and TRBJ1-1; no definite D call. Trimming took off 0 bases at V and 2 bases at J, with 11 bases between the two ends. Germline CDR1 reads SGDLS; CDR2 reads YYNGEE. The CDR3 runs 15 residues. CDR3 nucleotides: TGTGCCAGCAGCGTAGAAGGCAGGTCCAACACTGAAGCTTTCTTT. This sequence encodes CASSVEGRSNTEAFF.

The chain combines TRBV5-1 with TRBJ1-1; 7 nucleotides match TRBD1. Looked up from germline, CDR1 is SGHRS and CDR2 is YFSETQ. J lost 7 bases, V lost 4 bases, and 10 bases had no gene match. This CDR3 has 14 residues. CDR3 coding DNA: TGCGCCAGCAGCAGGACAGGCGCGACTGGTGAAGCTTTCTTT. Its translation is CASSRTGATGEAFF.

This clone was observed once. V gene TRBV6-6 combines with J gene TRBJ1-6; D possibly corresponds to TRBD1 (5 bases). This CDR3 has 13 amino acids. Germline V gives CDR1 MNHNY, CDR2 SVGAGI (reference sequence). The CDR3 loop is CALNLGEGSPLHF. CDR3 DNA sequence: TGTGCGCTGAACCTGGGGGAGGGTTCACCCCTCCACTTT.

The rearrangement joins TRBV6-1 to TRBJ2-1; D is possibly TRBD1 (5 bases). This CDR3 contains 16 residues. The V end lost 2 bases, the J end lost 1 base, and 12 bases lay between the germline ends. The germline V gene has CDR1 MNHNS and CDR2 SASEGT. This chain's CDR3 is CASSERRTLSYNEQFF. The CDR3 DNA follows: TGTGCCAGCAGTGAAAGGCGGACACTTTCCTACAATGAGCAGTTCTTC.

This rearrangement joins TRBV2 to TRBJ2-7; D is perhaps TRBD1 (5 bases). The germline V and J ends were trimmed by 6 bases and 2 bases, with 14 bases remaining between them. The CDR3 extends over 14 amino acids. In germline, CDR1 is SNHLY, CDR2 FYNNEI. The CDR3 bases are TGTGCCAGCAGGGACAATCCTGGACCCTACGAGCAGTACTTC. This translates into CASRDNPGPYEQYF.

This clone was counted only a few times. This chain links TRBV19 with TRBJ2-1, with D hard to call. V was shortened by 2 bases and J by 8 bases, with 10 bases between the two germline ends. The CDR3 is 13 amino acids. The germline V gene encodes CDR1 LNHDA and CDR2 SQIVND (reference sequence). The DNA for the CDR3 is TGTGCCAGTAGTATAAGGAGCGTTCATGAGCAGTTCTTC. Translated: CASSIRSVHEQFF.

The chain recombines TRBV10-3 with TRBJ2-2; 7 positions match TRBD1. The V gene end was trimmed by 3 bases and the J gene end by 0 bases; junction bases not matched to a gene: 1. Germline V gene data show CDR1 as ENHRY and CDR2 as SYGVKD. This CDR3 is built from 15 residues. As DNA, the CDR3 is TGTGCCATCAGTGACGGGACAGCGAACACCGGGGAGCTGTTTTTT. This translates into CAISDGTANTGELFF.

The chain joins TRBV5-5 to TRBJ1-1; TRBD1 is a possible D gene (6 bases). This CDR3 has 13 residues. Germline V gene data show CDR1 as SGHKS and CDR2 as YYEKEE (reference sequence). Trimming removed 2 bases at V and 4 bases at J, with 9 bases between. CDR3 bases: TGTGCCAGCAGCTTACAGGGTTCCACTGAAGCTTTCTTT. Translation gives CASSLQGSTEAFF.

This rearrangement joins TRBV11-3 to TRBJ1-6; 9 bases line up with TRBD1. The CDR3 length is 16 residues. From germline, CDR1 is SGHNT and CDR2 YENEEA. The junction had 11 bases not matched to a gene; V was cut back by 4 bases and J by 10 bases. As DNA, the CDR3 is TGTGCCAGCAGCTCCTTACAGGGGGCGATTGGATCACCCCTCCACTTT. Protein sequence: CASSSLQGAIGSPLHF.